This is a list of T cell receptor beta chains from one sample in a study of shared clonotypes between healthy human individuals. Sequenced by immunoSEQ multiplex PCR; TCRdb stores in-frame clones only, minus some. The repertoire has 2 million to 3 million clones, roughly 93% of them found once; the top ten carry approximately 0.35%. The source material was naive CD4+ T cells from PBMCs. The receptors were sampled from a man aged 18-30 years in good health. Some clones in this sample may be carry-over from other donors' samples. The CDR3 runs from the conserved cysteine through the conserved F or W. The order of the fields is J gene, V gene, D gene, clone size, CDR3 DNA, CDR3 protein. The D gene is left open where the match is weak. Rows give clone size only sometimes, using once, few, many, or a class for an expanded clone.

J: TRBJ2-2
V: TRBV5-1
D: NA
size: NA
DNA: TGCGCCAGCAGCCCAGGCGTGAACACCGGGGAGCTGTTTTTT
CDR3: CASSPGVNTGELFF

J: TRBJ2-4
V: TRBV28
D: NA
size: NA
DNA: TGTGCCAGCAGTTTGGAGCTTCCTATTCAGTACTTC
CDR3: CASSLELPIQYF

J: TRBJ2-1
V: TRBV7-9
D: NA
size: NA
DNA: TGTGCCAGCAGCTCCCTTTACGGGACGGACAATGAGCAGTTCTTC
CDR3: CASSSLYGTDNEQFF

J: TRBJ2-1
V: TRBV14
D: NA
size: NA
DNA: TGTGCCAGCAGCCTATGGGGGCGGGGGAATTACAATGAGCAGTTCTTC
CDR3: CASSLWGRGNYNEQFF

J: TRBJ2-7
V: TRBV25-1
D: TRBD2
size: NA
DNA: TGTGCCAGCAGGGGAGGGATCTACGAGCAGTACTTC
CDR3: CASRGGIYEQYF

J: TRBJ2-2
V: TRBV10-1
D: NA
size: NA
DNA: TGCGCCAGCAGTGAGTCGAGTCGCACCGGGGAGCTGTTTTTT
CDR3: CASSESSRTGELFF

J: TRBJ1-5
V: TRBV6-1
D: TRBD1
size: NA
DNA: TGTGCCAGCAGTGAAGGGACAGGGGGCCTCAATCAGCCCCAGCATTTT
CDR3: CASSEGTGGLNQPQHF

J: TRBJ2-5
V: TRBV28
D: TRBD2
size: NA
DNA: TGTGCCAGCAGTTTGATTGGGACTAGCGGGAGTAGTCGGGAGACCCAGTACTTC
CDR3: CASSLIGTSGSSRETQYF

J: TRBJ2-1
V: TRBV6-5
D: TRBD2
size: NA
DNA: TGTGCCAGCCGCTTCGTAGCGGGAGGTTACAATGAGCAGTTCTTC
CDR3: CASRFVAGGYNEQFF

J: TRBJ2-6
V: TRBV28
D: NA
size: NA
DNA: TGTGCCAGCAGTGTTGGGAGCTCTGGGGCCAACGTCCTGACTTTC
CDR3: CASSVGSSGANVLTF

J: TRBJ2-2
V: TRBV19
D: NA
size: NA
DNA: TGTGCCAGTAGTGACCATGGGGGGCCGAGGACCGGGGAGCTGTTTTTT
CDR3: CASSDHGGPRTGELFF

J: TRBJ2-2
V: TRBV27
D: NA
size: NA
DNA: TGTGCCAGCAGTTTTAACTTTAACACCGGGGAGCTGTTTTTT
CDR3: CASSFNFNTGELFF

J: TRBJ1-1
V: TRBV5-4
D: NA
size: NA
DNA: TGTGCCAGCAGCTTCTACAAGAACACTGAAGCTTTCTTT
CDR3: CASSFYKNTEAFF

J: TRBJ2-1
V: TRBV7-3
D: TRBD2
size: NA
DNA: TGTGCCAGCAGCCCCGGGACTAGCAAGAATGAGCAGTTCTTC
CDR3: CASSPGTSKNEQFF

J: TRBJ2-7
V: TRBV5-5
D: NA
size: NA
DNA: TGTGCCAGCAGCGAAGATTGGGGTGAGCAGTACTTC
CDR3: CASSEDWGEQYF

J: TRBJ2-6
V: TRBV11-2
D: NA
size: NA
DNA: TGTGCCAGCAGCTTAGGCCGAGGGTTTACGTCCGGGGCCAACGTCCTGACTTTC
CDR3: CASSLGRGFTSGANVLTF

J: TRBJ2-3
V: TRBV9
D: NA
size: once
DNA: TGTGCCAGCAGCGTATTCGGAGGGGCCGCTTCTATCACAGATACGCAGTATTTT
CDR3: CASSVFGGAASITDTQYF

J: TRBJ1-1
V: TRBV5-4
D: TRBD1
size: NA
DNA: TGTGCCAGCAGCTTGGGGTTGACAGGGAATATGAACACTGAAGCTTTCTTT
CDR3: CASSLGLTGNMNTEAFF

J: TRBJ2-3
V: TRBV9
D: NA
size: NA
DNA: TGTGCCAGCAGCGTAGGGTACAGTACTGGCACAGATACGCAGTATTTT
CDR3: CASSVGYSTGTDTQYF

J: TRBJ1-3
V: TRBV21-1
D: NA
size: NA
DNA: TGTGCCAGCAGCAAAGTCCCAAGACAGCTTGTAAACACCATATATTTT
CDR3: CASSKVPRQLVNTIYF

J: TRBJ1-1
V: TRBV2
D: NA
size: NA
DNA: TGTGCCAGTAGATTACAGGGAGGTGGAGCTTTCTTT
CDR3: CASRLQGGGAFF

J: TRBJ2-7
V: TRBV7-9
D: NA
size: NA
DNA: TGTGCCAGCAGCCAAGGCGGGGCTTCATTCGACGAGCAGTACTTC
CDR3: CASSQGGASFDEQYF

J: TRBJ2-3
V: TRBV7-2
D: TRBD2
size: NA
DNA: TGTGCCAGCAGCTCCCGGACTAGCGGGAGAAGAGATACGCAGTATTTT
CDR3: CASSSRTSGRRDTQYF

J: TRBJ2-5
V: TRBV28
D: NA
size: once
DNA: TGTGCCAGCAGTTATGGGGGTACGGCCCAAGAGACCCAGTACTTC
CDR3: CASSYGGTAQETQYF

J: TRBJ1-5
V: TRBV5-1
D: NA
size: few
DNA: TGCGCCAGCAGCTTGTCGGTGGAGCAGCCCCAGCATTTT
CDR3: CASSLSVEQPQHF

J: TRBJ2-1
V: TRBV9
D: NA
size: NA
DNA: TGTGCCAGCAGCCCTCAAGCGTTCTCCTACAATGAGCAGTTCTTC
CDR3: CASSPQAFSYNEQFF

J: TRBJ1-2
V: TRBV7-9
D: NA
size: NA
DNA: TGTGCCAGCAGCTTTGGCGACAGGACTAATGGCTACACCTTC
CDR3: CASSFGDRTNGYTF

J: TRBJ1-3
V: TRBV28
D: NA
size: once
DNA: TGTGCCAGCAGTTTGCCCAGGGGTGCGGGAGGAAACACCATATATTTT
CDR3: CASSLPRGAGGNTIYF

J: TRBJ2-1
V: TRBV2
D: TRBD2
size: NA
DNA: TGTGCCAGCAGGGATGAGGGAGGGCCGTACAATGAGCAGTTCTTC
CDR3: CASRDEGGPYNEQFF

J: TRBJ2-7
V: TRBV2
D: NA
size: once
DNA: TGTGCCAGCAGGGCTTTGGGGCTCCAAGGGTACGAGCAGTACTTC
CDR3: CASRALGLQGYEQYF

J: TRBJ1-5
V: TRBV6-6
D: TRBD1
size: NA
DNA: TGTGCCAGCAGTTACTGGACAGGGGGCAATCAGCCCCAGCATTTT
CDR3: CASSYWTGGNQPQHF

J: TRBJ1-1
V: TRBV11-2
D: NA
size: NA
DNA: TGTGCCAGCAGCTTAGTGGGGGGGAGTGGGACTGAAGCTTTCTTT
CDR3: CASSLVGGSGTEAFF

J: TRBJ2-1
V: TRBV28
D: NA
size: NA
DNA: TGTGCCAGCAGTCTCACTTTGGCGCGCCAGACCTACAATGAGCAGTTCTTC
CDR3: CASSLTLARQTYNEQFF

J: TRBJ1-3
V: TRBV5-1
D: NA
size: NA
DNA: TGCGCCAGCAGCCTCACGGGACAACACTCTGGAAACACCATATATTTT
CDR3: CASSLTGQHSGNTIYF

J: TRBJ2-1
V: TRBV5-1
D: NA
size: NA
DNA: TGCGCCAGCAGCTTAATTGTGGCGGGGCTGTATTACAATGAGCAGTTCTTC
CDR3: CASSLIVAGLYYNEQFF

J: TRBJ1-1
V: TRBV4-1
D: NA
size: few
DNA: TGCGCCAGCAGCCAAGCATCAGGGGTGAGTCGGCAAGCTTTCTTT
CDR3: CASSQASGVSRQAFF

J: TRBJ1-2
V: TRBV28
D: NA
size: once
DNA: TGTGCCAGCAGTTTAGGGGGTTCCGGGGGTGGCTATGGCTACACCTTC
CDR3: CASSLGGSGGGYGYTF

J: TRBJ2-5
V: TRBV2
D: NA
size: NA
DNA: TGTGCCAGCAGGGAGCAACCGCAAGGCCCCCAGTACTTC
CDR3: CASREQPQGPQYF

J: TRBJ1-1
V: TRBV19
D: TRBD1
size: NA
DNA: TGTGCCAGCAAGGGACAGGGGACGACTGAAGCTTTCTTT
CDR3: CASKGQGTTEAFF

J: TRBJ1-1
V: TRBV18
D: TRBD1
size: NA
DNA: TGTGCCAGCTCACCGGGGACAGGTCTTGAAGCTTTCTTT
CDR3: CASSPGTGLEAFF

J: TRBJ1-4
V: TRBV5-1
D: NA
size: NA
DNA: TGCGCCAGCAGCACCCGACCGAATGTTAATGAAAAACTGTTTTTT
CDR3: CASSTRPNVNEKLFF